The T cell receptor beta chain described here comes from a study of Graves' ophthalmopathy and Graves' hyperthyroidism. Study as a whole: The study drew peripheral blood at initial diagnosis, before any treatment.

This clonotype was detected ten times or more. What it recognizes is unknown. Notes on the study in general: A roughly 81% specificity and around 88% sensitivity were achieved by a 13-signature model that separated ophthalmopathy from stable hyperthyroidism.

The CDR3 extends over 14 amino acids. The germline V gene has CDR1 SEHNR and CDR2 FQNEAQ (reference sequence). Between the trimmed V and J ends, which lost 7 bases and 5 bases, there was a span of 12 bases. Other autoimmune diseases, uncontrolled infections, pregnancy or lactation led to the exclusion of patients. For repertoire sequencing, the TCR beta CDR3 regions were amplified from RNA transcripts. HTBI-primed first-round RT-PCR preceded second-round multiplex PCR. TCRdb reprocessed the multiplex PCR reads with MiXCR, giving one entry per CDR3 protein. This repertoire shows about 480,000 distinct CDR3 sequences, approximately 15% found once; its top ten account for approximately 9.8%.

This TCR was recovered from a woman aged 25-40 years with Graves' ophthalmopathy. The V and J genes are TRBV7-9 and TRBJ1-6; D might be TRBD1 (5 bases). The sequencing sample was made of blood. The CDR3 coding sequence is TGTGCCAGCACAGAGGGGACGGATAATTCACCCCTCCACTTT. Encoded protein: CASTEGTDNSPLHF.